This TCR beta chain was profiled in a study of blood T cell repertoires in COVID-19. Study in general: From the United States, Italy and Spain came samples of acute and convalescent COVID-19. Sample material is recorded as cDNA or gDNA derived from T cells, B-cell-depleted T cells, or PBMCs.

CDR1 is LGHDT and CDR2 is YNNKEL in the germline V gene (reference sequence). This CDR3 is built from 13 residues. V lost 4 bases and J 7 bases, leaving 13 bases between the germline ends. Methods used by the authors: Reference gene primer amplification gave estimated nucleated cell counts. The protocol was immunoSEQ multiplex PCR, while the TCRdb copy is restricted to in-frame clones and leaves out a portion. D and trimming were read from the DNA, whereas the V and J calls and clone size are those reported in that table. The sample yields fewer than 200,000 clones, 87% seen once. The sequenced sample consisted of peripheral blood. This TCR derives from a man between 60 and 75 years old with active or convalescent COVID-19. The rearrangement joins TRBV3-1 (or the pseudogene TRBV3-2) to TRBJ2-5; the D gene is possibly TRBD2 (6 bases). The CDR3 sequence: CASSPRLDGTQYF. CDR3 bases: TGTGCCAGCAGCCCCCGACTAGACGGGACCCAGTACTTC.